This TCR beta chain was sequenced during a study of cytomegalovirus exposure and HLA in healthy donors. With V trimmed by 0 bases and J by 9 bases, 7 bases remained unmatched. There are 15 residues in the CDR3. CDR1 is SGHRS, CDR2 YFSETQ, per germline. PCR was performed using 60 Vbeta and 13 Jbeta primers. The assay was immunoSEQ multiplex PCR, and TCRdb's table has in-frame clones only and misses some. This sample has tens of thousands of clones, with about 80% found just once. Findings of the study overall: Previous analysis showed most TCR beta V segments were productive about 90% or about 30% of the time. A later analysis linked a missense DCLRE1C variant to TCR beta V- and J-gene trimming. CMV serostatus was the only immune exposure information that was available.

A remark on this clone: Antigen specificity is unknown.

The rearrangement joins TRBV5-1 to TRBJ2-1; 9 bases are shared with TRBD2. The sequence came from a male donor in good health and CMV-seronegative. The material sequenced was PBMCs. CDR3 sequence: CASSLGGLALVEQFF. CDR3 bases: TGCGCCAGCAGCTTGGGGGGACTAGCTCTCGTTGAGCAGTTCTTC.